One T cell receptor (beta chain) is described in this entry. Its antigen target is currently unknown. Base qualities are missing; no much larger clone stands one base away. Inclusive of the bounding cysteine and phenylalanine, the CDR3 is 13 residues long. Here the CDR3 DNA is all that survives: 39 bases in frame from base 1. For CDR1 and CDR2, the germline V gene lists MDHEN and SYDVKM. Trimmed from V: 7 bases; trimmed from J: 6 bases; junction bases lacking a gene match: 3. The sample originates from a study of CD8 T cells in seronegative destructive rheumatoid arthritis (dated by TCRdb to the early 2020s). Study-wide context: Most of the eight CND-RA patients were receiving biological drugs at sampling. Researchers compared peripheral CD8+ TCRbeta repertoires from patients with CCP-negative destructive rheumatoid arthritis (CND-RA) against repertoires from newly diagnosed seropositive RA, seronegative RA and healthy controls. Rather than undergoing new sequencing, the seropositive RA, seronegative RA and healthy control comparison cohorts were drawn from an earlier published TCRbeta dataset.

A negative result on the clinical CCP2 antibody test was shown by CND-RA patients, and progression of joint destruction was observed despite active therapy. Every CND-RA patient had failed conventional anti-rheumatic therapy and showed typical joint destruction in the wrists and ankles. CND-RA patients were sampled not at diagnosis but after long disease histories, which in several cases spanned decades. Each patient provided 45 to 50 millilitres of EDTA-anticoagulated peripheral blood. Peripheral blood mononuclear cells were isolated by Ficoll-Paque PLUS density gradient separation. AutoMACS magnetic bead positive selection was used to isolate CD8+ cells from fresh or cryopreserved PBMCs, and purity was verified by flow cytometry. Genomic DNA was extracted with Nucleospin Tissue or Tissue XS kits and quantified on a Qubit 2.0 fluorometer. Following the manufacturer's instructions, genomic DNA from CD8+ cells served as the input for TCRbeta sequencing. TCRbeta sequencing used the immunoSEQ assay and was run at a genomics technology centre in Finland. Turning to the authors' computational methods: Clonotype tables from the immunoSEQ preprocessing pipeline were converted to VDJtools format, and non-productive clonotypes were removed. Samples below 10,000 reads were excluded and the rest subsampled to 10,000 reads; most of the eight CND-RA samples passed. Using the VDJtools CalcDiversityStats function on data subsampled to 10,000 reads, the Shannon-Wiener, Simpson and clonality indices were calculated. Non-singleton TCRbeta clonotypes were hard-matched, with no mismatches allowed, against VDJdb to infer antigen specificity. Clusters with potentially shared antigen targets were formed by grouping CDR3 sequences that differed by one amino acid (Hamming distance 1). Group enrichment of public clonotypes was tested with one-sided Fisher's exact tests after groups were resampled to six samples, with the procedure repeated ten times. TCRdb limited this immuneACCESS table to in-frame rearrangements with V and J called. A share of clones is missing; checked studies link under half to unresolved V genes, and the rest is unexplained. V and J calls and clone size are as listed in that table; D and trimming were resolved from the DNA. The sample records about 12,000 clones, roughly 80% of which are singletons. The ten top clones hold about a quarter of the sample.

What the study reported, not specific to this receptor: CND-RA patients appeared to carry a distinct set of enriched public clonotypes, which the authors read as support for a separate disease subset. The small size of the CND-RA cohort was noted as a limitation of the study. Without diagnostic samples, TCR repertoire differences may partly reflect poor disease control over the years rather than being present at onset. After adjustment for age, less diverse and more clonal CD8+ TCRbeta repertoires appeared to be present in CND-RA patients than in other RA subtypes. Across the roughly 120,000 clonotypes tested, no public clonotype enrichment remained significant after Benjamini-Hochberg correction. Compared with controls and other RA subtypes, CND-RA repertoires contained more CMV-reactive and fewer influenza A-reactive CD8+ TCRbeta sequences.

This sequence originates from a woman aged 30-55 years with seronegative destructive rheumatoid arthritis. Specimen: CD8+ T cells from blood. The chain joins TRBV28 to TRBJ2-1, with 10 bases aligning to TRBD1. The nucleotides read TGTGCCAGCACGGGACAGGGGCCCAATGAGCAGTTCTTC. It translates as CASTGQGPNEQFF.